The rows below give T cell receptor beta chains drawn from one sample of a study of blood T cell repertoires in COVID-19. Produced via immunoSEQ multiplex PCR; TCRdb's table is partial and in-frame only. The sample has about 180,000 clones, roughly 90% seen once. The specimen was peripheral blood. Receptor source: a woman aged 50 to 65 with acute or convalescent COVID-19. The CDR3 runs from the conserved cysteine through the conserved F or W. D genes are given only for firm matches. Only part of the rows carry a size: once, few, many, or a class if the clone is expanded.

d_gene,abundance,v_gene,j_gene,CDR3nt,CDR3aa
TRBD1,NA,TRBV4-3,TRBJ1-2,TGCGCCAGCAGCCAAGGAGGACAGGGGGGCTATGGCTACACCTTC,CASSQGGQGGYGYTF
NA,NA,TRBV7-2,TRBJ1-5,TGTGCCAGCAGCTCAGGGAATTCCAATGGGCCCCAGCATTTT,CASSSGNSNGPQHF
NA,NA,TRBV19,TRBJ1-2,TGTGCCAGTAGTAACGGAGGGACCTACGGCTACACCTTC,CASSNGGTYGYTF
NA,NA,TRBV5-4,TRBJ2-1,TGTGCCAGCAGCTTCCGGGACAACCCAAGGGAGCAGTTCTTC,CASSFRDNPREQFF
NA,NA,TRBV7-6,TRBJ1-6,TGTGCCAGCAGCTTAGCTAGGCAGGGCTCTAGCTCCTATAATTCACCCCTCCACTTT,CASSLARQGSSSYNSPLHF
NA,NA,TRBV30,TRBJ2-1,TGTGCCTGGAGTCCCGACATTTATGAGCAGTTCTTC,CAWSPDIYEQFF
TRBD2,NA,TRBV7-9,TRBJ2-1,TGTGCCAGCAGTTCCGAGGGACTAGCGGCAAATGAGCAGTTCTTC,CASSSEGLAANEQFF
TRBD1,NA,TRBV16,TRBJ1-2,TGTGCCAGCGCCAACATCAGGGGGGCCGCTGGCTACACCTTC,CASANIRGAAGYTF
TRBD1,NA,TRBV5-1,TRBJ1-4,TGCGCCAGCAGCACGGCCGGGACAGGATCTGAAAAACTGTTTTTT,CASSTAGTGSEKLFF
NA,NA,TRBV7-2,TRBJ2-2,TGTGCCAGCAGCTCCCAACTACAAACCGGGGAGCTGTTTTTT,CASSSQLQTGELFF
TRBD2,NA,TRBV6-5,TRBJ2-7,TGTGCCAGCAGCCCCGGACTAGCGGGGGACTACGAGCAGTACTTC,CASSPGLAGDYEQYF
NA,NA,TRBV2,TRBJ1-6,TGTGCCAGCAGTGGCATGGAACAGGGATTTAATTCACCCCTCCACTTT,CASSGMEQGFNSPLHF
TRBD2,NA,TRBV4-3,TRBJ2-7,TGCGCCAGCAGCCAAGAGATTTTTGTCGCGGGAGGGGTTGAGCAGTACTTC,CASSQEIFVAGGVEQYF
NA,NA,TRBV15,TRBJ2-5,TGTGCCACCAGCAAAGGAGGCCAAGAGACCCAGTACTTC,CATSKGGQETQYF
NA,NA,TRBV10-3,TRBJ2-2,TGTGCCATCAGTATTCGGGGGGCCAACACCGGGGAGCTGTTTTTT,CAISIRGANTGELFF
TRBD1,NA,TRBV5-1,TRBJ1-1,TGCGCCAGCAGCTTGGGACAGGGCGCTGAAGCTTTCTTT,CASSLGQGAEAFF
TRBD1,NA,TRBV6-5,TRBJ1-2,TGTGCCAGCAGTCAACAGGGGGCAGGTGGCTACACCTTC,CASSQQGAGGYTF
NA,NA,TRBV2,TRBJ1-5,TGTGCCAGTTCCTCCGAGATAAGCAATCAGCCCCAGCATTTT,CASSSEISNQPQHF
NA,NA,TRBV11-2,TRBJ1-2,TGTGCCAGCAGCTTAGAGGGGACAACCTATGGCTACACCTTC,CASSLEGTTYGYTF
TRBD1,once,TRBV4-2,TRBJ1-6,TGTGCCAGCAGCCTAAGACAGGGGCCGGCTTCACCCCTCCACTTT,CASSLRQGPASPLHF
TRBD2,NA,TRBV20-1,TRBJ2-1,TGCAGTGCTAGTCGGGGGGGCATAAATGAGCAGTTCTTC,CSASRGGINEQFF
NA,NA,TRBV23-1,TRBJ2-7,TGCGCCAGCAGTCAACCCGGGGGGCACGAGCAGTACTTC,CASSQPGGHEQYF
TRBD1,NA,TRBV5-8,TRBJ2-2,TGTGCCAGCAGCTCGGGGACAGGGGAATACACCGGGGAGCTGTTTTTT,CASSSGTGEYTGELFF
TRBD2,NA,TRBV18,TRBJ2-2,TGTGCCAGCTCACAGGGACTAGCGAACACCGGGGAGCTGTTTTTT,CASSQGLANTGELFF
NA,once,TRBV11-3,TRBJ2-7,TGTGCCAGCAGCTTAGGGGGAGGGGGAGTCTACGAGCAGTACTTC,CASSLGGGGVYEQYF
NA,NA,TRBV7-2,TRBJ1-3,TGTGCCAGCAGCTCGGACAGCTCTGGAAACACCATATATTTT,CASSSDSSGNTIYF
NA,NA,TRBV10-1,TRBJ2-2,TGCGCCACCCGACAGGCGAACACCGGGGAGCTGTTTTTT,CATRQANTGELFF
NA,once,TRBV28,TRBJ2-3,TGTGCCAGCAGATCAATCCCGGGGGGCGCAAATCATACAGATACGCAGTATTTT,CASRSIPGGANHTDTQYF
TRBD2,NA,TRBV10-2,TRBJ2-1,TGCGCCAGCAGTGAGTTAGCGGGGGGGCCAGACAATGAGCAGTTCTTC,CASSELAGGPDNEQFF
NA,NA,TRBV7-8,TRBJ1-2,TGTGCCAGCAGCTTAGATAGCCAGGGGCCCGGCTACACCTTC,CASSLDSQGPGYTF
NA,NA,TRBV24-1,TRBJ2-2,TGTGCCACCAGTGATTTAATAACCGGGGAGCTGTTTTTT,CATSDLITGELFF
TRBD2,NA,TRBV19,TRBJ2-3,TGTGCCAGTAACGGCGGGAGGGCGTCCAGCACAGATACGCAGTATTTT,CASNGGRASSTDTQYF
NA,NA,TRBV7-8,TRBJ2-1,TGTGCCAGCAGCCTGGTAGGGGGTGGCAATGAGCAGTTCTTC,CASSLVGGGNEQFF
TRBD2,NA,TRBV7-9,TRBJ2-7,TGTGCCAGCAGCCCGAAGACTAGCGGGAGTGCCTACGAGCAGTACTTC,CASSPKTSGSAYEQYF
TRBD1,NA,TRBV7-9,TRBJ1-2,TGTGCCAGCAGCGGAATCCGGGACAGGGAGCTTAACTATGGCTACACCTTC,CASSGIRDRELNYGYTF
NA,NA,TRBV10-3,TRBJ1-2,TGTGCCATCAGTGAGGGGGCGGGGTTAATAATTGGCTACACCTTC,CAISEGAGLIIGYTF
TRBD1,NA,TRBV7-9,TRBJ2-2,TGTGCCAGCAGCCACGGCGGGGACAGGCGCACCGGGGAGCTGTTTTTT,CASSHGGDRRTGELFF
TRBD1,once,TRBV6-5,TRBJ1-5,TGTGCCAGCAGGTGGGACAGAAATAGCAATCAGCCCCAGCATTTT,CASRWDRNSNQPQHF
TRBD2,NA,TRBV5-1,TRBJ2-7,TGCGCCAGCAGCCCTGGACTAGCGGGAGGATCCAACGAGCAGTACTTC,CASSPGLAGGSNEQYF
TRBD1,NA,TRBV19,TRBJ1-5,TGTGCCAGTAGTGTCCAAGACAGGGTATATCAGCCCCAGCATTTT,CASSVQDRVYQPQHF
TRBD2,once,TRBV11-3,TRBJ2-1,TGTGCCAGCAGCTTAGTCCCGGGAGGGTACAATGAGCAGTTCTTC,CASSLVPGGYNEQFF
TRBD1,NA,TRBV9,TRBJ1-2,TGTGCCAGCAGCTTCCGCCGGGACAGGGGATCAGGGTATGGCTACACCTTC,CASSFRRDRGSGYGYTF
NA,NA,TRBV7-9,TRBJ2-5,TGTGCCAGCAGTAATGGTGGCGGGCCGTTCGAGACCCAGTACTTC,CASSNGGGPFETQYF